These 14 T cell receptor beta chains were all obtained from the same sample, sequenced in a study of T cell responses to AZD1222 COVID-19 vaccine. Clones were read by immunoSEQ multiplex PCR, and TCRdb kept only the in-frame ones, dropping some. The sample shows 120,000 to 150,000 clones, approximately 89% of them seen only once. Sequenced material: peripheral blood, taken on day 0 of AZD1222 vaccination. The receptor source for this set is an adult in good health.

This clone appeared a single time. The J gene is TRBJ2-1, the V gene TRBV7-3, with 9 nucleotides matching TRBD1. Losses at the gene ends were 2 bases for V and 6 bases for J; bases not matched to a gene: 11. The CDR3 length is 17 residues. Per the germline V gene, CDR1 is SGHTA and CDR2 is FQGTGA. The chain's CDR3 is CASSLQGQGKVANEQFF. The CDR3 bases are TGTGCCAGCAGCTTACAGGGACAGGGAAAGGTAGCCAATGAGCAGTTCTTC.

The chain employs TRBV18 and TRBJ2-5; the D gene is possibly TRBD1 (5 bases). Germline CDR1 and CDR2: KGHSH and LQKENI. The CDR3 is 15 amino acids. Trimming removed 4 bases at V and 1 base at J, with 13 bases between. The chain's CDR3 is CASSLRRQSQETQYF. In DNA, the CDR3 is TGTGCCAGCTCACTGAGGCGACAGTCCCAAGAGACCCAGTACTTC.

The chain carries TRBV24-1 and TRBJ1-3; perhaps TRBD1 as D (5 bases). Per the germline V gene, CDR1 is KGHDR and CDR2 is SFDVKD. CDR3 length equals 17 residues. V was clipped by 3 bases and J by 3 bases, with 17 bases between them. The CDR3 DNA is TGTGCCACCAGTGATGGCGGGAGGACATCAGATGGAAACACCATATATTTT. It translates to CATSDGGRTSDGNTIYF.

This clone was observed a few times. The V call is TRBV11-2, the J call TRBJ1-4; D ambiguous. V dropped 4 bases and J dropped 7 bases, with 4 bases sitting between them. Germline V gene sequence: CDR1 SGHAT, CDR2 FQNNGV. The length of the CDR3 is 11 residues. In nucleotides, the CDR3 is TGTGCCAGCAGCTCGGCTGAAAAACTGTTTTTT. Translated: CASSSAEKLFF.

The J gene is TRBJ1-2, the V gene TRBV3-1 (or the pseudogene TRBV3-2), with 10 bases lining up with TRBD1. The trim removed 7 bases at V and 8 bases at J, leaving 7 bases unmatched. There are 13 residues in the CDR3. Looked up from germline, CDR1 is LGHDT and CDR2 is YNNKEL (reference sequence). The CDR3 sequence is CASTAATGGGYTF. The CDR3 region has the DNA TGTGCCAGCACCGCAGCGACAGGGGGCGGCTACACCTTC.

This chain joins TRBV28 and TRBJ1-6; D perhaps matches TRBD1 (6 bases). V was pared by 4 bases and J by 6 bases, with 16 bases between. The CDR3 contains 16 residues. CDR1 MDHEN and CDR2 SYDVKM come from the germline V gene. CDR3 sequence: CASSSQGGGRNSPLHF. Written as DNA, the CDR3 is TGTGCCAGCAGTTCACAGGGAGGTGGTCGTAATTCACCCCTCCACTTT.

The chain links TRBV28 to TRBJ1-4; D unclear. Per germline, CDR1 MDHEN and CDR2 SYDVKM. This CDR3 contains 13 residues. Trimming took 6 bases from V and 8 from J, leaving 13 bases between them. In DNA form, the CDR3 reads TGTGCCAGCAGCCTGACCCAGTCGGAAAAACTGTTTTTT. Translated, it gives CASSLTQSEKLFF.

In its sample, this clone was seen once. The V gene is TRBV5-4, the J gene TRBJ1-2, with 8 bases that match TRBD1. The CDR3 spans 14 residues. CDR1 is SGHNT and CDR2 is YYREEE in the germline V gene (reference sequence). The ends lost 3 bases at V and 5 bases at J; junction bases unmatched: 6. CDR3 DNA sequence: TGTGCCAGCAGCTGGAGGGACAGGAGTTATGGCTACACCTTC. This gives the protein CASSWRDRSYGYTF.

The rearrangement uses TRBV7-9 and TRBJ1-2; weak D call: TRBD1 (5 bases). V was clipped by 2 bases and J by 0 bases, with 7 bases between them. Germline V lookup: CDR1 SEHNR, CDR2 FQNEAQ (reference sequence). The CDR3 totals 14 residues. CDR3 DNA sequence: TGTGCCAGCAGCTTAATGACAGCTAACTATGGCTACACCTTC. Its protein is CASSLMTANYGYTF.

This chain connects TRBV7-2 to TRBJ1-2; 10 bases align to TRBD1. CDR1 and CDR2 from the germline V gene are SGHTA and FQGNSA. J gave up 6 bases and V 5 bases, and 3 bases lay outside the gene matches. The CDR3 loop spans 13 amino acids. CDR3 amino acids: CASSLGTGDGYTF. The CDR3 DNA is TGTGCCAGCAGCCTCGGGACAGGGGATGGCTACACCTTC.

This clone was picked up one time. This sequence joins TRBV9 and TRBJ2-5, with TRBD2 matching 11 bases. J was trimmed by 5 bases and V by 2 bases; bases with no gene match: 5. The CDR3 contains 15 residues. Germline loops: CDR1 SGDLS, CDR2 YYNGEE. In DNA form, the CDR3 reads TGTGCCAGCAGCGTTAGCGGGGGGGGAAAGGAGACCCAGTACTTC. Protein product: CASSVSGGGKETQYF.

The chain has TRBV4-1 and TRBJ2-7; TRBD2 might be the D (5 bases). Trimming shortened V by 3 bases and J by 9 bases, and 18 bases separated the two germline ends. The CDR3 has 14 residues. Germline CDR1 reads MGHRA; CDR2 reads YSYEKL. The CDR3 DNA follows: TGCGCCAGCAGCCACATTCTTATAGGAGGTGGGCAGTACTTC. Translation: CASSHILIGGGQYF.

The V gene is TRBV11-2, the J gene TRBJ2-2; D not certain. The V gene's germline CDR1 is SGHAT and CDR2 FQNNGV. This CDR3 has 12 residues. Trimming pared 4 bases from V and 7 bases from J, leaving 7 bases between. As DNA, the CDR3 is TGTGCCAGCAGCTCGATGGGCGGGGAGCTGTTTTTT. Protein product: CASSSMGGELFF.

The J gene is TRBJ1-5, the V gene TRBV27; a weak D match, TRBD1 (5 bases). This CDR3 has 13 residues. V was trimmed by 2 bases and J by 10 bases, leaving 12 bases between them. Looked up from germline, CDR1 is MNHEY and CDR2 is SMNVEV (reference sequence). In DNA form, the CDR3 reads TGTGCCAGCAGTTTAGGGGGGGAATCACCCCAGCATTTT. Protein sequence: CASSLGGESPQHF.